The clone carrying this T cell receptor (beta chain) came up a few times. The antigen is undetermined. These data belong to a study of T cell repertoires in cytomegalovirus infection. Study-level information: Public TCR beta signatures were indicative of both CMV infection and a matching HLA type.

The CDR3 sequence is 16 residues long. V lost 5 bases to trimming and J lost 0 bases; unmatched junction nucleotides: 4. The germline V gene has CDR1 SGHVT and CDR2 SQSDAQ. TCRdb recomputed calls from the reads with MiXCR, one row per CDR3 protein. The sample records more than 150,000 distinct CDR3 sequences, 15% to 20% being singletons. General study findings and limits: In two of eight donors, the top clonotype was HLA-C-restricted CMV-specific. The study identified carriers of CMV plus the relevant HLA from cumulative public TCR beta family frequency.

The V gene is TRBV7-4, the J gene TRBJ2-6; TRBD1 matches 7 bases. This sequence was found in a human donor in good health (CMV status not recorded). Some clones in this sample may be carry-over from other donors' samples. Sequencing was carried out using PBMCs. Here the CDR3 reads CASSRQGNSGANVLTF. CDR3 sequence (DNA): TGTGCCAGCAGCCGACAGGGCAACTCTGGGGCCAACGTCCTGACTTTC. The full variable domain, with the rest looked up from reference TRBV7-4 and TRBJ2-6, is GAGVSQSPRYKVAKRGRDVALRCDSISGHVTLYWYRQTLGQGSEVLTYSQSDAQRDKSGRPSGRFSAERPERSVSTLKIQRTEQGDSAVYLCASSRQGNSGANVLTFGAGSRLTVL.